Following are 9 T cell receptor beta chains from one sample sequenced in a study of blood T cell repertoires in COVID-19. Data came from immunoSEQ multiplex PCR; TCRdb stores just in-frame clones and leaves some out. The table records hundreds of thousands of clones, approximately 92% of them present only once. The specimen was PBMCs or T cells enriched from blood (not recorded which). Receptors originate from a man between 18 and 29 years old who had recovered from COVID-19.

V usage is TRBV11-2 and J usage is TRBJ1-3; no clear D. Per germline, CDR1 SGHAT and CDR2 FQNNGV. Between the trimmed V and J ends, which lost 2 bases and 3 bases, there was a span of 11 bases. CDR3 length: 15 amino acids. The CDR3 DNA sequence: TGTGCCAGCAGCTTATCAGACTTGATTGGAAACACCATATATTTT. Amino acids: CASSLSDLIGNTIYF. The whole variable domain, filled in from reference TRBV11-2 and TRBJ1-3, reads EAGVAQSPRYKIIEKRQSVAFWCNPISGHATLYWYQQILGQGPKLLIQFQNNGVVDDSQLPKDRFSAERLKGVDSTLKIQPAKLEDSAVYLCASSLSDLIGNTIYFGEGSWLTVV.

This chain uses TRBV19 with TRBJ2-3; a weak D match, TRBD2 (6 bases). The CDR3 runs to 15 residues. Germline assignment: CDR1 LNHDA and CDR2 SQIVND (reference sequence). The V end lost 3 bases, the J end lost 4 bases, and 14 bases lay between the germline ends. Here the CDR3 reads CASSIGGRSPDTQYF. In DNA form, the CDR3 reads TGTGCCAGTAGTATCGGTGGGAGGAGTCCAGATACGCAGTATTTT.

This clone occurred a few times. The chain recombines TRBV5-1 with TRBJ1-2; a weak D match, TRBD1 (5 bases). The V gene's germline CDR1 is SGHRS and CDR2 YFSETQ. This CDR3 comprises 14 residues. V was clipped by 0 bases and J by 8 bases, with 14 bases between them. The CDR3 DNA is TGCGCCAGCAGCTTGGAGGTGGGGGGTGAAGGCTACACCTTC. Amino acid sequence: CASSLEVGGEGYTF.

This chain joins TRBV10-3 and TRBJ2-1; 9 bases map to TRBD1. There are 13 residues in the CDR3. V was clipped by 8 bases and J by 8 bases; unmatched bases: 7. CDR1 is ENHRY and CDR2 is SYGVKD in the germline V gene. CDR3 coding DNA: TGTGCCATCGGGGGGGACAGGGTGGATGAGCAGTTCTTC. The encoded protein is CAIGGDRVDEQFF.

This clone was seen once. The V call is TRBV6-5, the J call TRBJ1-6; the match to TRBD1 covers 7 bases. From germline, CDR1 is MNHEY and CDR2 SVGAGI. The CDR3 extends over 14 amino acids. V dropped 3 bases and J dropped 8; count of bases not matched to a gene: 4. CDR3 DNA sequence: TGTGCCAGCAGTTATGACAGGGATGATTCACCCCTCCACTTT. Translated, it gives CASSYDRDDSPLHF.

The chain links TRBV10-2 to TRBJ1-5; maybe TRBD1 (5 bases). CDR3 size: 11 residues. Per the germline V gene, CDR1 is WSHSY and CDR2 is SAAADI. The ends were cut back, 6 bases at V and 9 bases at J, with 9 bases in the middle. The CDR3 region is CASSPGGPQHF. In nucleotides, the CDR3 is TGCGCCAGCAGCCCGGGGGGGCCCCAGCATTTT.

This clone was recorded only once. The same CDR3 also results from other DNA sequences found in this sample. The rearrangement uses TRBV6-5 and TRBJ1-1, with unresolved D. CDR3 size: 14 residues. V lost 0 bases, J lost 5 bases, and 10 bases lay in between. The germline V gene encodes CDR1 MNHEY and CDR2 SVGAGI. CDR3 residues: CASSYSGGGTEAFF. DNA of the CDR3: TGTGCCAGCAGTTACTCAGGAGGTGGAACTGAAGCTTTCTTT.

This rearrangement joins TRBV11-1 to TRBJ2-7; D is uncertain. The germline V gene has CDR1 SGHAT and CDR2 FQDESV (reference sequence). The CDR3 extends over 14 amino acids. Trimming removed 3 bases at V and 0 bases at J, with 9 bases between. DNA of the CDR3: TGTGCCAGCAGCTTCTCGATGAGCTCCTACGAGCAGTACTTC. This codes for CASSFSMSSYEQYF.

This chain joins TRBV27 and TRBJ1-2; 7 bases are a match to TRBD1. CDR3 length: 14 amino acids. Germline V gene sequence: CDR1 MNHEY, CDR2 SMNVEV (reference sequence). V dropped 5 bases and J dropped 5; count of bases not matched to a gene: 8. As DNA, the CDR3 is TGTGCCAGCAGTCCCGGGGACAGTGAGTATGGCTACACCTTC. Its translation is CASSPGDSEYGYTF.